These 21 T cell receptor beta chains share one sample of origin, sequenced in a study of blood T cells in healthy people across ages. Primed by a sample-barcoded 5' primer and a J-beta primer mix, a second PCR proceeded for 7 to 11 cycles. TCRdb fed the 5' RACE reads into MiXCR, producing one record per CDR3 protein. Seen here are hundreds of thousands of distinct CDR3 sequences, roughly 52% observed once, and the top ten hold about an eighth. The sequencing input was blood. The receptors shown here come from a young man in good health.

The chain combines TRBV20-1 with TRBJ1-2; 12 bases map to TRBD1. V was clipped by 3 bases and J by 8 bases; unmatched bases: 13. Germline CDR1 and CDR2: DFQATT and SNEGSKA (reference sequence). The CDR3 is made up of 16 amino acids. CDR3 DNA: TGCAGTGCTAGGCTATTACCGGGACAGGGGGCTGGAGGCTACACCTTC. It codes for CSARLLPGQGAGGYTF.

This chain joins TRBV2 and TRBJ1-2; TRBD1 matches 7 bases. Germline V gene sequence: CDR1 SNHLY, CDR2 FYNNEI. The V gene end was trimmed by 2 bases and the J gene end by 5 bases; junction bases not matched to a gene: 8. This CDR3 spans 15 amino acids. The CDR3 coding sequence is TGTGCCAGCAGTGAAAGCGGCAGGGGGAGATATGGCTACACCTTC. Amino acids: CASSESGRGRYGYTF.

There are a few counts of this clonotype. This sequence joins TRBV28 and TRBJ1-2, with 7 bases fitting TRBD1. Trimming at V came to 6 bases and at J to 2 bases, leaving 3 bases not matched to a gene. Germline CDR1 MDHEN, CDR2 SYDVKM. This CDR3 comprises 13 residues. The CDR3 DNA follows: TGTGCCAGCAGGCCACAGGGGAACTATGGCTACACCTTC. Its protein is CASRPQGNYGYTF.

The rearrangement joins TRBV4-2 to TRBJ2-5, with D perhaps TRBD2 (5 bases). The V end was cut by 0 bases, the J end by 11 bases, with 22 bases between. Looked up from germline, CDR1 is LGHNA and CDR2 is YNFKEQ. The CDR3 runs 16 residues. DNA of the CDR3: TGTGCCAGCAGCCAAGATAGTTACAAGAGGGCTGGTGAGCAGTACTTC. The encoded protein is CASSQDSYKRAGEQYF.

The chain couples TRBV6-1 to TRBJ1-2; TRBD1 matches at 10 bases. The J segment lost 2 bases and the V segment lost 4 bases, leaving 4 bases of the junction unmatched. CDR3 length: 15 amino acids. Germline V gene lookup returns CDR1 MNHNS and CDR2 SASEGT. In DNA, the CDR3 is TGTGCCAGCAGTGCCCCGGACAGGGGGAACTATGGCTACACCTTC. Translation gives CASSAPDRGNYGYTF.

This clonotype was counted at least ten times. The CDR3, as DNA: TGCGCCAGCAGCTTGGGAGCTACTGAAGCTTTCTTT. As protein: CASSLGATEAFF. The V call is TRBV5-1, the J call TRBJ1-1; D is uncertain. V gave up 0 bases and J gave up 5 bases, with 5 bases separating them. The germline CDR1 and CDR2 sequences are SGHRS and YFSETQ. This CDR3 spans 12 amino acids.

This clonotype was seen just once. The chain employs TRBV5-1 and TRBJ1-1; tentative D call: TRBD1 (6 bases). V lost 4 bases and J 2 bases, leaving 12 bases between the germline ends. Germline V gene sequence: CDR1 SGHRS, CDR2 YFSETQ. The CDR3 has 14 amino acids. CDR3 sequence: CASSVDSYNTEAFF. In DNA form, the CDR3 reads TGCGCCAGCAGCGTGGACAGTTATAACACTGAAGCTTTCTTT.

On this clonotype: One end of the junction fails to match germline, which may point to a read error. V usage is TRBV7-2 and J usage is TRBJ1-1, with a tentative D call TRBD1 (5 bases). This CDR3 is built from 16 residues. Germline V lookup: CDR1 SGHTA, CDR2 FQGNSA. The CDR3 is CANSLDRPPMDTEAFF. CDR3 bases: TGTGCCAACAGCCTCGACAGACCGCCCATGGACACTGAAGCTTTCTTT.

This clonotype was counted once. V usage is TRBV12-3 or TRBV12-4 and J usage is TRBJ2-1, with 7 bases identical to TRBD1. The CDR3 consists of 15 residues. With V trimmed by 5 bases and J by 5 bases, 9 bases remained unmatched. The CDR3 sequence is CASSPTGQLDNEQFF. The DNA for the CDR3 is TGTGCCAGCAGTCCAACGGGACAGCTAGACAATGAGCAGTTCTTC.

The sample holds a few counts of this clonotype. The chain has TRBV2 and TRBJ1-2; no reliable D call. The CDR3 length is 14 residues. V lost 4 bases and J lost 3, with 12 bases in between. The germline V gene has CDR1 SNHLY and CDR2 FYNNEI. The CDR3 sequence: CASSAASLDYGYTF. CDR3 sequence (DNA): TGTGCCAGCAGTGCGGCGTCTCTGGACTATGGCTACACCTTC. The variable domain in full, completed from reference TRBV2 and TRBJ1-2, reads EPEVTQTPSHQVTQMGQEVILRCVPISNHLYFYWYRQILGQKVEFLVSFYNNEISEKSEIFDDQFSVERPDGSNFTLKIRSTKLEDSAMYFCASSAASLDYGYTFGSGTRLTVV.

CDR3 loop: CASSQNRGTGELFF. CDR3 nucleotides: TGTGCCAGCAGCCAGAACAGGGGCACCGGGGAGCTGTTTTTT. J is TRBJ2-2 and V is TRBV3-1; 7 bases agree with TRBD1. With 3 bases clipped from V and 4 bases from J, the junction kept 2 bases outside the gene matches. The CDR3 runs 14 residues. Germline V gives CDR1 LGHDT, CDR2 YNNKEL (reference sequence). The entire variable domain, with the rest obtained from reference TRBV3-1 and TRBJ2-2, is as follows: DTAVSQTPKYLVTQMGNDKSIKCEQNLGHDTMYWYKQDSKKFLKIMFSYNNKELIINETVPNRFSPKSPDKAHLNLHINSLELGDSAVYFCASSQNRGTGELFFGEGSRLTVL.

The J gene is TRBJ2-1, the V gene TRBV4-2; tentatively, D is TRBD1 or TRBD2 (5 bases each). The CDR3 is 15 amino acids. Per germline, CDR1 LGHNA and CDR2 YNFKEQ. Trimming left V 1 base short and J 4 bases short, with 11 bases between. CDR3 nucleotide sequence: TGTGCCAGCAGCCAAGGGCAGGGAGAATACAATGAGCAGTTCTTC. Its protein product is CASSQGQGEYNEQFF.

The chain carries TRBV3-1 and TRBJ2-7, with D unresolved. The V gene's germline CDR1 is LGHDT and CDR2 YNNKEL (reference sequence). This CDR3 is 15 amino acids long. Trimming removed 4 bases at V and 0 bases at J, with 13 bases between. The CDR3, as DNA: TGTGCCAGCAGCCGGCAGTCCGCCAGCTCCTACGAGCAGTACTTC. The encoded protein is CASSRQSASSYEQYF.

The chain uses TRBV3-1 and TRBJ2-2; 8 bases align to TRBD2. The V gene's germline CDR1 is LGHDT and CDR2 YNNKEL (reference sequence). V trimming: 5 bases; J trimming: 1 base; junction bases outside the gene matches: 18. The CDR3 is made up of 20 amino acids. This CDR3 reads CASSLMLGAGGSVNTGELFF. DNA of the CDR3: TGTGCCAGCAGCTTAATGCTAGGGGCGGGGGGTTCGGTGAACACCGGGGAGCTGTTTTTT.

This clonotype was found a few times. The rearrangement joins TRBV5-1 to TRBJ2-5, with 9 positions matching TRBD1. The CDR3 extends over 15 amino acids. The trim removed 1 base at V and 4 bases at J, leaving 5 bases unmatched. Germline V gene sequence: CDR1 SGHRS, CDR2 YFSETQ. The CDR3 DNA follows: TGCGCCAGCAGCTTGAAAAACAGGGGGCTAGAGACCCAGTACTTC. Encoded protein: CASSLKNRGLETQYF.

The genes are TRBV3-1 and TRBJ1-2, with 7 bases aligning to TRBD1. The germline gives CDR1 LGHDT, CDR2 YNNKEL (reference sequence). The junction had 6 bases not matched to a gene; V was cut back by 4 bases and J by 4 bases. The CDR3 loop spans 14 amino acids. This CDR3 is CASSRKGQFYGYTF. The CDR3 nucleotides are TGTGCCAGCAGCCGAAAGGGACAGTTCTATGGCTACACCTTC. The complete variable domain, with remaining parts taken from reference TRBV3-1 and TRBJ1-2, reads DTAVSQTPKYLVTQMGNDKSIKCEQNLGHDTMYWYKQDSKKFLKIMFSYNNKELIINETVPNRFSPKSPDKAHLNLHINSLELGDSAVYFCASSRKGQFYGYTFGSGTRLTVV.

The J gene is TRBJ2-2, the V gene TRBV5-4; a possible D gene is TRBD1 (5 bases). The CDR3 sequence is 15 residues long. The germline V gene has CDR1 SGHNT and CDR2 YYREEE (reference sequence). With 2 bases removed from V and 2 bases from J, the gap between germline ends came to 10 bases. The CDR3 is CASSLWTHNTGELFF. The CDR3 bases are TGTGCCAGCAGCTTATGGACACATAACACCGGGGAGCTGTTTTTT.

The chain recombines TRBV3-1 with TRBJ2-1, with 9 bases aligning to TRBD2. V shed 6 bases and J 9 bases; nucleotides not matched to a gene: 9. The CDR3 is 14 residues long. The germline CDR1 and CDR2 sequences are LGHDT and YNNKEL (reference sequence). CDR3 nucleotide sequence: TGTGCCAGCAGAAACCTAGCGGGGCAGGGTGAGCAGTTCTTC. Translated: CASRNLAGQGEQFF.

Worth noting for this clonotype: This sequence may be a read error, since a much larger clone differs from it by one base. V is TRBV2 and J is TRBJ2-2; 7 bases are shared with TRBD1. This CDR3 has 15 amino acids. Germline V lookup: CDR1 SNHLY, CDR2 FYNNEI. V gave up 5 bases and J gave up 9 bases; unmatched junction bases: 12. The CDR3 spells CASSLQGLRSRELFF. The CDR3, as DNA: TGTGCCAGCAGTCTACAGGGGCTTCGGTCCAGGGAGCTGTTTTTT.

V usage is TRBV29-1 and J usage is TRBJ2-1; TRBD2 aligns across 9 bases. Germline V gives CDR1 SQVTM, CDR2 ANQGSEA. The CDR3 has 15 amino acids. V was clipped by 5 bases and J by 3 bases; unmatched bases: 8. The CDR3 DNA reads TGCAGCGTTTCCTCGGCGGGGGGGGACTACAATGAGCAGTTCTTC. This codes for CSVSSAGGDYNEQFF.

The V gene is TRBV7-2, the J gene TRBJ1-2; TRBD1 might be the D (5 bases). Germline lookup yields CDR1 SGHTA and CDR2 FQGNSA. Trimming took off 0 bases at V and 0 bases at J, with 8 bases between the two ends. CDR3 length equals 15 residues. CDR3 protein: CASSLAGAPNYGYTF. The DNA of the CDR3 is TGTGCCAGCAGCTTAGCAGGGGCCCCTAACTATGGCTACACCTTC.